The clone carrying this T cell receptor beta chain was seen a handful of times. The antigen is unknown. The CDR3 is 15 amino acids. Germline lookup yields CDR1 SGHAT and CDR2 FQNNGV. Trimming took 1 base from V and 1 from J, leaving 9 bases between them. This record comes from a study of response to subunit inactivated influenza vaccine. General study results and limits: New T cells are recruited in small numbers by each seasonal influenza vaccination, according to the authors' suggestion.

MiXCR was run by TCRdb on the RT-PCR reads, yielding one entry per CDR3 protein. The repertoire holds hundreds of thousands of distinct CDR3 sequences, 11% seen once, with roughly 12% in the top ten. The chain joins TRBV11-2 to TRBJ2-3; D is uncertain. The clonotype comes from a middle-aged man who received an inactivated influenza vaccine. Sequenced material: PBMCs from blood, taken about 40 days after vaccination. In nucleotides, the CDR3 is TGTGCCAGCAGCTTAGTAACTGGGGGCACAGATACGCAGTATTTT. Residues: CASSLVTGGTDTQYF.